This T cell receptor (beta chain) was observed in a study of CD8+ T cells in alopecia areata. Study overall: Treatment comprised oral tofacitinib, 5 to 10 mg twice daily, in treated patients. The duration of tofacitinib was 6 to 18 months, with 6 months off drug afterward.

This CDR3 spans 11 amino acids. V was pared by 1 base and J by 14 bases, with 14 bases between. Germline CDR1 is GTSNPN and CDR2 is SVGIG (reference sequence). Researchers gathered lesional scalp punch biopsies and peripheral blood from patients with alopecia areata. The authors extracted RNA and reverse transcribed it into cDNA as the sequencing template. Using immunoSEQ multiplex PCR, the repertoire was profiled, and TCRdb retains in-frame clones only, with some absent. The table includes some 120,000 clones, roughly 61% detected once. A word on this clone: Its antigen remains unidentified.

Findings and caveats of the study: Scalp lesions, especially in alopecia totalis/universalis, had higher clonality than normal scalp.

The genes are TRBV30 and TRBJ1-2, with D perhaps TRBD1 (5 bases). This sequence was found in a human donor with alopecia areata. The starting material was CD4+ T cells sorted from blood, obtained at week 0. CDR3 region: CAWSADRLGTF. CDR3 in DNA: TGTGCCTGGAGTGCCGACAGACTAGGGACCTTC.